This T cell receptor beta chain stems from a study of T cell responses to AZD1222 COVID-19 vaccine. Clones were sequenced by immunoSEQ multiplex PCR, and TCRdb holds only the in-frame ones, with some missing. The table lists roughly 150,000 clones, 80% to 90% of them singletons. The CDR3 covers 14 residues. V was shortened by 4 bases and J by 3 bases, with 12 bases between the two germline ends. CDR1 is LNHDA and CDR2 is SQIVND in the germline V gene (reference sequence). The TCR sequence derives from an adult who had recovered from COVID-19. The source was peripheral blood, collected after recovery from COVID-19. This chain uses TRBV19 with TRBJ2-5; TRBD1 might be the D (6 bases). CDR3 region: CASSTGTLEETQYF. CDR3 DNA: TGTGCCAGTAGTACCGGGACACTAGAAGAGACCCAGTACTTC.